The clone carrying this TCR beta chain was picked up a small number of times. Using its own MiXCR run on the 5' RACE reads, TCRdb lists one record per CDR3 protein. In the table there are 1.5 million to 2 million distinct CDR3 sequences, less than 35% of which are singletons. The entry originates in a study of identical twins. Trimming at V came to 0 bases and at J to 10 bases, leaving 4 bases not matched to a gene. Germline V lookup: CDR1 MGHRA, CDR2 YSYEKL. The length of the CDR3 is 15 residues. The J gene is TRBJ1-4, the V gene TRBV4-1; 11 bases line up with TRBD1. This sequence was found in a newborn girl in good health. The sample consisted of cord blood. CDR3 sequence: CASSQERDRGRKLFF. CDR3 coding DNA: TGCGCCAGCAGCCAAGAGCGGGACAGGGGGAGAAAACTGTTTTTT.